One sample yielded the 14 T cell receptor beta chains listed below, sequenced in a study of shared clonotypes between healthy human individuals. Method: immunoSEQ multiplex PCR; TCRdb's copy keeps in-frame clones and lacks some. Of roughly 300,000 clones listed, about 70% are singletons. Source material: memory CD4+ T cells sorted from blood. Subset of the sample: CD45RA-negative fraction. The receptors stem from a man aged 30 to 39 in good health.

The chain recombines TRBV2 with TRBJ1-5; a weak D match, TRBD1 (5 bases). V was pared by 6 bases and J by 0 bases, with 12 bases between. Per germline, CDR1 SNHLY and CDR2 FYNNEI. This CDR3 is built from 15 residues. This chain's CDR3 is CASSVTGNSNQPQHF. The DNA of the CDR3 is TGTGCCAGCAGCGTCACAGGTAATAGCAATCAGCCCCAGCATTTT.

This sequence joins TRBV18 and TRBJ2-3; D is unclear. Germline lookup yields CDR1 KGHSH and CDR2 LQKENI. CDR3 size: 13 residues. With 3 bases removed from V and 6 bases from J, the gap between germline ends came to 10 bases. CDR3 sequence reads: CASSPTDVDTQYF. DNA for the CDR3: TGTGCCAGCTCACCGACTGACGTGGATACGCAGTATTTT.

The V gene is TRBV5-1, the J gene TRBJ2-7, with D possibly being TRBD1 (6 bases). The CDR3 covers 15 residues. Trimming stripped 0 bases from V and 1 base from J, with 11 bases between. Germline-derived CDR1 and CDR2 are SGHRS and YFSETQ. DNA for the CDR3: TGCGCCAGCAGCTTGGTGGTAGGGGGTTCCTACGAGCAGTACTTC. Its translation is CASSLVVGGSYEQYF.

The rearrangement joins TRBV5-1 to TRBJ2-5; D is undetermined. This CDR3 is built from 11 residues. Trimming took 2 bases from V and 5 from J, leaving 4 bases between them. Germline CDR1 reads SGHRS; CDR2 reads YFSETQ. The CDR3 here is CASSFGETQYF. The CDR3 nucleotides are TGCGCCAGCAGCTTCGGTGAGACCCAGTACTTC.

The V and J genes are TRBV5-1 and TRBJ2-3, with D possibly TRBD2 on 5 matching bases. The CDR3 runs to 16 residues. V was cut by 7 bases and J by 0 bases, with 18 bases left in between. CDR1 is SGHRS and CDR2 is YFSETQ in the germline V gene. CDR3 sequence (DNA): TGCGCCAGCCGACTCTTGGACTTCTCTAGCACAGATACGCAGTATTTT. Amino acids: CASRLLDFSSTDTQYF.

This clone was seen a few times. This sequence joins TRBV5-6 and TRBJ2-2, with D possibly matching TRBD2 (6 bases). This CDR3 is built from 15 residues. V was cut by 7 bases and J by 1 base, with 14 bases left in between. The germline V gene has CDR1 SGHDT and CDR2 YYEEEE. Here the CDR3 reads CASWRGNLNTGELFF. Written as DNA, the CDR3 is TGTGCCAGCTGGCGGGGTAACTTGAACACCGGGGAGCTGTTTTTT.

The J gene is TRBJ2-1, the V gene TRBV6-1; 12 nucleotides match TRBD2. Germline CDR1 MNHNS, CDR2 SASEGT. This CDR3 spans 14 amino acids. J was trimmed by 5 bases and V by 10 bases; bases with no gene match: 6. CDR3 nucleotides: TGTGCCACCCGGACTAGCGGGAACGACAATGAGCAGTTCTTC. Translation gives CATRTSGNDNEQFF.

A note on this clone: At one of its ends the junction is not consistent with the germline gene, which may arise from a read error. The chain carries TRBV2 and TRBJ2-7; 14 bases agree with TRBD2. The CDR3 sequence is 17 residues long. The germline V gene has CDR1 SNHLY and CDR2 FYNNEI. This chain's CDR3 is CASSKPGLAGAAYGQYF. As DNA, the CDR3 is TGTGCCAGCAGTAAACCGGGACTAGCGGGAGCCGCTTACGGGCAGTACTTC.

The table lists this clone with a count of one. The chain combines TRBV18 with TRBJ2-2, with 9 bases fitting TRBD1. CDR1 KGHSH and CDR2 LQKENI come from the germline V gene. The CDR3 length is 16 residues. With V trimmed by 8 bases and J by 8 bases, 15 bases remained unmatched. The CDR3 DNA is TGTGCCAGCCGGGCAAACCCGGGACAGGGTACGGGGGAGCTGTTTTTT. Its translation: CASRANPGQGTGELFF.

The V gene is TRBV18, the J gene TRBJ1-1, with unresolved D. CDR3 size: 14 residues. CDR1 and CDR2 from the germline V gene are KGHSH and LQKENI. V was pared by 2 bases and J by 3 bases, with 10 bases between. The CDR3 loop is CASSPSRVDTEAFF. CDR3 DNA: TGTGCCAGCTCACCAAGTAGGGTCGACACTGAAGCTTTCTTT.

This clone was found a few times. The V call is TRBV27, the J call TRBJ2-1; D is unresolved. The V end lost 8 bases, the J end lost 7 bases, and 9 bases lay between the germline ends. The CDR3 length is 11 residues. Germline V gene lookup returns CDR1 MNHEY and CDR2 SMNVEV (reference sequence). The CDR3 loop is CASLPVNEQFF. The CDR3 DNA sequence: TGTGCCAGCCTTCCAGTGAATGAGCAGTTCTTC.

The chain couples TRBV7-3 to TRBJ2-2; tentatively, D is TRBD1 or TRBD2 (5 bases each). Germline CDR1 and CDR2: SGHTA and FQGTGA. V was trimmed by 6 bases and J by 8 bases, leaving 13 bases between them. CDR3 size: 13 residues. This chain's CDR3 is CASRRGEIGELFF. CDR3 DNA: TGTGCCAGCAGGAGGGGAGAAATAGGGGAGCTGTTTTTT.

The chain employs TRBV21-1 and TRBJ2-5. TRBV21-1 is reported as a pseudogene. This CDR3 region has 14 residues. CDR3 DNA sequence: TGTGCCAGCAGCAATTTTAGTAGGCCCTACGGCCAGTACTTC. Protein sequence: CASSNFSRPYGQYF.

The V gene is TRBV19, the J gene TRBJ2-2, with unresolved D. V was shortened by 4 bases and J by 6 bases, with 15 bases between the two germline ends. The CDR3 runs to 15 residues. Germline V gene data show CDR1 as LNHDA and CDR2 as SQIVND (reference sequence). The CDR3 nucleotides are TGTGCCAGTAGTACTCCCTGGGGTGGGTCCGGGGAGCTGTTTTTT. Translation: CASSTPWGGSGELFF.